One sample yielded the 29 T cell receptor beta chains listed below, sequenced in a study of T cells after yellow fever vaccination. TCRdb reanalysed the 5' RACE reads using MiXCR and keeps one entry per CDR3 protein. Found here are 200,000 or so distinct CDR3 sequences, approximately 6.8% of them singletons; the top ten hold more than 0.85%. This specimen consisted of CD4+ T cells sorted from PBMCs, obtained on the day of the yellow fever booster vaccination. Receptors originate from a man aged 30 to 39 who received the YFV17D yellow fever vaccine.

A few counts support this clonotype. This sequence joins TRBV5-1 and TRBJ2-2; either TRBD1 or TRBD2 may supply D (6 bases each). Germline CDR1 reads SGHRS; CDR2 reads YFSETQ. This CDR3 comprises 15 residues. The ends were cut back, 3 bases at V and 5 bases at J, with 14 bases in the middle. The CDR3 loop is CASSSTGSGTGELFF. The CDR3, as DNA: TGCGCCAGCAGCTCTACAGGGAGCGGGACCGGGGAGCTGTTTTTT.

This clonotype was recorded a few times. This chain connects TRBV11-2 to TRBJ2-7, with 12 bases identical to TRBD2. V lost 2 bases and J lost 3; bases outside the gene matches: 8. Per germline, CDR1 SGHAT and CDR2 FQNNGV. The CDR3 covers 17 residues. As DNA, the CDR3 is TGTGCCAGCAGCTTAAAGGCTAGCGGGAGGGCCCACTACGAGCAGTACTTC. It codes for CASSLKASGRAHYEQYF. Full variable domain (missing parts from reference TRBV11-2 and TRBJ2-7): EAGVAQSPRYKIIEKRQSVAFWCNPISGHATLYWYQQILGQGPKLLIQFQNNGVVDDSQLPKDRFSAERLKGVDSTLKIQPAKLEDSAVYLCASSLKASGRAHYEQYFGPGTRLTVT.

A few counts support this clonotype. The chain combines TRBV9 with TRBJ2-6, with 9 bases aligning to TRBD1. The CDR3 sequence is 18 residues long. Losses at the gene ends were 3 bases for V and 1 base for J; bases not matched to a gene: 8. Germline V gives CDR1 SGDLS, CDR2 YYNGEE. In nucleotides, the CDR3 is TGTGCCAGCAGCGCACAGGGGGCGCTTAAGTCTGGGGCCAACGTCCTGACTTTC. Translated, it gives CASSAQGALKSGANVLTF. Based on the CDR3 plus reference TRBV9 and TRBJ2-6, the full variable domain is DSGVTQTPKHLITATGQRVTLRCSPRSGDLSVYWYQQSLDQGLQFLIQYYNGEERAKGNILERFSAQQFPDLHSELNLSSLELGDSALYFCASSAQGALKSGANVLTFGAGSRLTVL.

The V and J genes are TRBV28 and TRBJ2-7; perhaps TRBD1 as D (6 bases). CDR1 and CDR2 (germline): MDHEN, SYDVKM. CDR3 length equals 13 residues. The germline V and J ends were trimmed by 9 bases and 2 bases, with 14 bases remaining between them. CDR3 coding DNA: TGTGCCAGTTGGACAGACCACCCCTACGAGCAGTACTTC. Its translation: CASWTDHPYEQYF.

This clonotype was found many times. The V and J genes are TRBV10-2 and TRBJ2-5; no clear D gene. The V end was cut by 10 bases, the J end by 7 bases, with 19 bases between. The V gene's germline CDR1 is WSHSY and CDR2 SAAADI. This CDR3 has 13 residues. This CDR3 is CATTGYSIGTQYF. CDR3 nucleotide sequence: TGCGCCACCACGGGCTACTCAATCGGGACCCAGTACTTC.

This clonotype was seen only a few times. The chain is built from TRBV7-9 and TRBJ2-1; 8 positions agree with TRBD2. With V trimmed by 4 bases and J by 10 bases, 6 bases remained unmatched. Germline loops: CDR1 SEHNR, CDR2 FQNEAQ (reference sequence). The CDR3 has 13 amino acids. The CDR3 sequence: CASSYDSGTEQFF. CDR3 nucleotides: TGTGCCAGCAGCTATGATAGCGGGACCGAGCAGTTCTTC.

This clonotype came up a few times. The chain employs TRBV7-6 and TRBJ2-7; D is ambiguous. From germline, CDR1 is SGHVS and CDR2 FNYEAQ. Between the trimmed V and J ends, which lost 8 bases and 7 bases, there was a span of 3 bases. The CDR3 consists of 8 residues. The chain's CDR3 is CASGEQYF. The CDR3 DNA reads TGTGCCAGCGGGGAGCAGTACTTC.

V gene TRBV5-1 combines with J gene TRBJ2-2, with 12 positions matching TRBD2. V gave up 0 bases and J gave up 4 bases; unmatched junction bases: 10. Germline CDR1 SGHRS, CDR2 YFSETQ. CDR3 length: 19 residues. The chain's CDR3 is CASSLAVGLAGSITGELFF. CDR3 nucleotides: TGCGCCAGCAGCTTGGCCGTCGGACTAGCGGGAAGTATCACCGGGGAGCTGTTTTTT.

The sample holds many counts of this clonotype. The chain links TRBV7-9 to TRBJ2-1; 13 nucleotides line up with TRBD2. From germline, CDR1 is SEHNR and CDR2 FQNEAQ (reference sequence). J lost 15 bases, V lost 5 bases, and 13 bases had no gene match. The CDR3 sequence is 15 residues long. CDR3 sequence reads: CASSPPGTSGANPFF. The CDR3 DNA reads as TGTGCCAGCAGCCCGCCCGGGACTAGCGGGGCTAATCCGTTCTTC.

A few counts support this clonotype. The chain joins TRBV7-2 to TRBJ2-3, with 7 bases fitting TRBD2. Germline V gene lookup returns CDR1 SGHTA and CDR2 FQGNSA. J was trimmed by 8 bases and V by 5 bases; bases with no gene match: 10. The CDR3 contains 14 residues. The CDR3: CASSPHQSGVTQYF. DNA of the CDR3: TGTGCCAGCAGCCCCCACCAGAGCGGGGTTACGCAGTATTTT.

This clonotype was detected ten times or more. This chain connects TRBV9 to TRBJ1-2; TRBD1 aligns across 9 bases. Germline trimming cut 0 bases from V and 4 bases from J; bases unmatched to any gene: 10. The germline V gene encodes CDR1 SGDLS and CDR2 YYNGEE. This CDR3 comprises 17 residues. The CDR3 sequence: CASSVGRETGGTYGYTF. Written as DNA, the CDR3 is TGTGCCAGCAGCGTAGGGAGGGAGACAGGGGGAACCTATGGCTACACCTTC.

This chain connects TRBV6-5 to TRBJ2-5; TRBD1 matches 7 bases. V dropped 4 bases and J dropped 1; count of bases not matched to a gene: 6. The CDR3 is 15 residues long. Germline V gene lookup returns CDR1 MNHEY and CDR2 SVGAGI. CDR3 protein: CASSWDRSTQETQYF. As DNA, the CDR3 is TGTGCCAGCAGTTGGGACAGATCGACCCAAGAGACCCAGTACTTC.

In this sample, this clonotype turned up many times. The chain links TRBV20-1 to TRBJ2-7, with 7 nucleotides matching TRBD1. V was clipped by 5 bases and J by 6 bases; unmatched bases: 10. CDR3 length: 13 amino acids. Germline V lookup: CDR1 DFQATT, CDR2 SNEGSKA (reference sequence). CDR3 in amino acids: CSADRDRGVEQYF. As DNA, the CDR3 is TGCAGTGCTGACCGGGACAGAGGGGTCGAGCAGTACTTC.

At least ten counts were recorded for this clonotype. The rearrangement uses TRBV20-1 and TRBJ2-1; 9 positions agree with TRBD1. Per the germline V gene, CDR1 is DFQATT and CDR2 is SNEGSKA (reference sequence). With 7 bases clipped from V and 4 bases from J, the junction kept 5 bases outside the gene matches. The CDR3 contains 13 residues. The CDR3 protein is CSVQQGAYNEQFF. The CDR3 region has the DNA TGCAGTGTTCAACAGGGGGCTTACAATGAGCAGTTCTTC.

For the CDR3, the DNA is TGTGCCAGCAGCCGCCAGACGGGGGTGAACACTGAAGCTTTCTTT. It yields the protein CASSRQTGVNTEAFF. The J gene is TRBJ1-1, the V gene TRBV5-4, with D maybe TRBD1 (5 bases). The CDR3 totals 15 residues. Trimming pared 4 bases from V and 0 bases from J, leaving 13 bases between. CDR1 and CDR2 (germline): SGHNT, YYREEE (reference sequence). Based on the CDR3 plus reference TRBV5-4 and TRBJ1-1, the full variable domain is ETGVTQSPTHLIKTRGQQVTLRCSSQSGHNTVSWYQQALGQGPQFIFQYYREEENGRGNFPPRFSGLQFPNYSSELNVNALELDDSALYLCASSRQTGVNTEAFFGQGTRLTVV.

The V gene is TRBV20-1, the J gene TRBJ2-7; D ambiguous. V lost 3 bases and J 1 base, leaving 10 bases between the germline ends. Germline loops: CDR1 DFQATT, CDR2 SNEGSKA (reference sequence). The CDR3 totals 13 residues. In DNA, the CDR3 is TGCAGTGCTAGTCTACCCGTATCCTACGAGCAGTACTTC. Protein sequence: CSASLPVSYEQYF.

In this sample, this clonotype turned up a few times. The chain's CDR3 is CASSVDLGSYEQYF. CDR3 DNA sequence: TGTGCCAGCAGCGTAGACCTGGGGAGCTACGAGCAGTACTTC. The chain has TRBV9 and TRBJ2-7, with a tentative D call TRBD2 (5 bases). Per the germline V gene, CDR1 is SGDLS and CDR2 is YYNGEE. Trimming cost V 0 bases and J 3 bases, with 10 bases left between them. The CDR3 spans 14 residues.

This clonotype has a handful of counts. The J gene is TRBJ1-1, the V gene TRBV12-3 or TRBV12-4, with D perhaps matching TRBD1 (6 bases). V lost 4 bases to trimming and J lost 5 bases, with 14 bases between them. The CDR3 covers 14 residues. The CDR3 bases are TGTGCCAGCAGTTCATCAGGGGTTGGGACTGAAGCTTTCTTT. This sequence encodes CASSSSGVGTEAFF.

The gene calls are TRBV18 and TRBJ2-7; 11 bases line up with TRBD2. J gave up 4 bases and V 0 bases, and 17 bases lay outside the gene matches. Germline V CDR1 and CDR2: KGHSH, LQKENI. The CDR3 loop spans 20 amino acids. CDR3 residues: CASSPPALAGVRGKPYEQYF. The CDR3 DNA is TGTGCCAGCTCACCACCGGCACTAGCGGGAGTGAGGGGGAAACCATACGAGCAGTACTTC.

This rearrangement joins TRBV27 to TRBJ1-5; D possibly corresponds to TRBD1 (5 bases). CDR1 is MNHEY and CDR2 is SMNVEV in the germline V gene (reference sequence). V lost 7 bases, J lost 2 bases, and 15 bases lay in between. The CDR3 covers 15 residues. The CDR3 spells CASTRTGGGNQPQHF. The CDR3 DNA reads as TGTGCCAGCACCCGGACCGGGGGGGGCAATCAGCCCCAGCATTTT.

The chain couples TRBV19 to TRBJ2-1; tentatively, D is TRBD1 or TRBD2 (5 bases each). Per the germline V gene, CDR1 is LNHDA and CDR2 is SQIVND (reference sequence). The CDR3 totals 17 residues. The ends were cut back, 4 bases at V and 4 bases at J, with 20 bases in the middle. The CDR3 loop reads CASSTGMDRGVYNEQFF. The CDR3 coding sequence is TGTGCCAGTAGTACGGGTATGGACCGGGGCGTTTACAATGAGCAGTTCTTC.

The sample holds many counts of this clonotype. This rearrangement joins TRBV27 to TRBJ1-1, with D hard to call. Looked up from germline, CDR1 is MNHEY and CDR2 is SMNVEV (reference sequence). The CDR3 extends over 13 amino acids. The V end was cut by 2 bases, the J end by 4 bases, with 8 bases between. The DNA of the CDR3 is TGTGCCAGCAGTTTAACCGGGGTCACTGAAGCTTTCTTT. Amino acid sequence: CASSLTGVTEAFF.

This clonotype was seen ten or more times. The chain carries TRBV5-1 and TRBJ1-2; no clear D gene. The germline V gene encodes CDR1 SGHRS and CDR2 YFSETQ. The CDR3 sequence is 16 residues long. Between the trimmed V and J ends, which lost 5 bases and 0 bases, there was a span of 17 bases. The CDR3 loop is CASRSQMTATNYGYTF. The CDR3 nucleotides are TGCGCCAGCAGGTCACAAATGACGGCCACTAACTATGGCTACACCTTC.

This clonotype was seen more than once but under ten times. V and J are TRBV20-1 and TRBJ2-1, with 7 bases aligning to TRBD2. The CDR3 extends over 15 amino acids. V dropped 0 bases and J dropped 5; count of bases not matched to a gene: 7. CDR1 is DFQATT, CDR2 SNEGSKA, per germline (reference sequence). The CDR3 DNA reads as TGCAGTGCTAGAGATGGGGGAGGGTTTGACAATGAGCAGTTCTTC. It is translated as CSARDGGGFDNEQFF.

CDR3 region: CASSHRARGGWEQYF. CDR3 sequence (DNA): TGTGCCAGCAGCCACCGCGCCAGGGGGGGCTGGGAGCAGTACTTC. The J gene is TRBJ2-7, the V gene TRBV14, with D perhaps matching TRBD1 or TRBD2 (7 bases each). Per the germline V gene, CDR1 is SGHDN and CDR2 is FVKESK. The CDR3 consists of 15 residues. Trimming took 3 bases from V and 7 from J, leaving 19 bases between them.

The CDR3 coding sequence is TGTGCCAGCAGTTACTTTACCAATCAGCCCCAGCATTTT. Amino acid sequence: CASSYFTNQPQHF. This chain uses TRBV6-2 or TRBV6-3 with TRBJ1-5; D unclear. V was clipped by 1 base and J by 3 bases, with 4 bases between them. Looked up from germline, CDR1 is MNHEY and CDR2 is SVGEGT. The CDR3 length is 13 residues.

This clonotype was detected only a few times. The chain has TRBV29-1 and TRBJ2-1, with 9 bases that match TRBD2. J lost 0 bases, V lost 1 base, and 4 bases had no gene match. The CDR3 extends over 16 amino acids. Germline-derived CDR1 and CDR2 are SQVTM and ANQGSEA. CDR3 protein: CSVEARLAVSYNEQFF. CDR3 DNA sequence: TGCAGCGTTGAAGCAAGACTAGCGGTCTCCTACAATGAGCAGTTCTTC.

This clonotype occurred many times. The gene calls are TRBV5-1 and TRBJ2-1; D call uncertain. The CDR3 has 16 amino acids. Germline V gives CDR1 SGHRS, CDR2 YFSETQ. V lost 0 bases, J lost 0 bases, and 10 bases lay in between. The CDR3 reads CASSLGGDPSYNEQFF. The DNA of the CDR3 is TGCGCCAGCAGCTTGGGTGGGGATCCCTCCTACAATGAGCAGTTCTTC.

The chain has TRBV7-2 and TRBJ2-1, with D perhaps matching TRBD2 (6 bases). CDR1 is SGHTA and CDR2 is FQGNSA in the germline V gene. Trimming pared 0 bases from V and 8 bases from J, leaving 14 bases between. The CDR3 is 15 residues long. The CDR3 loop reads CASSLAARGTDEQFF. In DNA form, the CDR3 reads TGTGCCAGCAGCTTAGCGGCGCGGGGTACGGATGAGCAGTTCTTC. The full variable domain, with the rest looked up from reference TRBV7-2 and TRBJ2-1, is GAGVSQSPSNKVTEKGKDVELRCDPISGHTALYWYRQSLGQGLEFLIYFQGNSAPDKSGLPSDRFSAERTGGSVSTLTIQRTQQEDSAVYLCASSLAARGTDEQFFGPGTRLTVL.